The 19 T cell receptor beta chains listed next were all sequenced from one sample in a study of T cell changes during pregnancy in multiple sclerosis (dated by TCRdb to between 2017 and 2020). Library construction relied on the immunoSEQ multiplex PCR assay. The clones in this table, taken by TCRdb from immuneACCESS, are in-frame only. Not every clone is retained; where verified, under half of the shortfall comes from an unresolved V gene, and the cause of the rest is unknown. The sample table holds under 35,000 clones, of which more than 75% were seen once. The biggest ten clones account for around 7.9% of the sample. The sequenced sample was CD8+ T cells from peripheral blood mononuclear cells, obtained after pregnancy. Receptors originate from a female donor with multiple sclerosis, enrolled in a pregnancy study.

V usage is TRBV9 and J usage is TRBJ1-2; D unresolved. CDR3 length: 14 residues. Germline V lookup: CDR1 SGDLS, CDR2 YYNGEE. The V gene lost 4 bases and the J gene lost 3 bases, with 13 bases spanning the gap. This CDR3 reads CASSPGGVDYGYTF. CDR3 DNA sequence: TGTGCCAGCAGCCCTGGCGGGGTGGACTATGGCTACACCTTC.

In this sample, this clone turned up once. The gene calls are TRBV7-3 and TRBJ1-1, with D perhaps matching TRBD1 (6 bases). V lost 1 base and J 2 bases, leaving 11 bases between the germline ends. The germline V gene has CDR1 SGHTA and CDR2 FQGTGA. The CDR3 totals 15 residues. The CDR3 reads CASSLMGAGNTEAFF. CDR3 in DNA: TGTGCCAGCAGCTTAATGGGGGCAGGTAACACTGAAGCTTTCTTT.

The gene calls are TRBV6-1 and TRBJ2-7; 7 positions match TRBD1. Germline CDR1 is MNHNS and CDR2 is SASEGT. J was trimmed by 2 bases and V by 7 bases; bases with no gene match: 5. This CDR3 is built from 13 residues. CDR3 DNA: TGTGCCAGCACGAGGGACAGCCCCTACGAGCAGTACTTC. Translated, it gives CASTRDSPYEQYF.

The rearrangement links TRBV7-8 to TRBJ2-7; weak D call: TRBD1 (6 bases). The CDR3 covers 18 residues. From germline, CDR1 is SGHVS and CDR2 FQNEAQ. Trimming took off 4 bases at V and 2 bases at J, with 24 bases between the two ends. CDR3 DNA: TGTGCCAGCAGCTCTCAATTACCCGGGACACCGAGGGCCTACGAGCAGTACTTC. This gives the protein CASSSQLPGTPRAYEQYF.

The chain combines TRBV5-4 with TRBJ1-2; perhaps TRBD1 as D (6 bases). The CDR3 consists of 14 residues. Deletions cut 4 bases from V and 2 bases from J, with 12 bases between. Germline values: CDR1 SGHNT, CDR2 YYREEE (reference sequence). CDR3 DNA sequence: TGTGCCAGCAGCGGGACGACAGGAAACTATGGCTACACCTTC. Its protein is CASSGTTGNYGYTF.

The genes are TRBV27 and TRBJ2-5; 8 bases align to TRBD1. The junction had 12 bases not matched to a gene; V was cut back by 4 bases and J by 2 bases. CDR1 is MNHEY, CDR2 SMNVEV, per germline (reference sequence). This CDR3 region has 17 residues. CDR3 DNA: TGTGCCAGCAGTTCGCTCCATTCCGACAGGGGACAAGAGACCCAGTACTTC. Translation: CASSSLHSDRGQETQYF.

CDR3 DNA sequence: TGTGCCAGCGGGCAGCATAATTCACCCCTCCACTTT. This encodes CASGQHNSPLHF. V gene TRBV9 combines with J gene TRBJ1-6; D is unresolved. Trimming removed 7 bases from V and 5 bases from J, with 7 bases in between. This CDR3 contains 12 residues. Germline V gives CDR1 SGDLS, CDR2 YYNGEE.

CDR3 in amino acids: CASPGRTEAFF. DNA of the CDR3: TGTGCCAGCCCAGGGAGGACTGAAGCTTTCTTT. The gene calls are TRBV6-4 and TRBJ1-1, with a weak D call TRBD1 (5 bases). Germline assignment: CDR1 MRHNA and CDR2 SNTAGT. The CDR3 is 11 amino acids. The V end lost 8 bases, the J end lost 5 bases, and 9 bases lay between the germline ends.

In this sample, this clone turned up a few times. The J gene is TRBJ2-1, the V gene TRBV4-3, with TRBD1 identical over 9 bases. The germline gives CDR1 LGHNA, CDR2 YSLEER. The CDR3 length is 18 residues. Trimming took 4 bases from V and 5 from J; bases not matched to a gene: 15. DNA for the CDR3: TGCGCCAGCAGCCCCACTACTCACAGGGGGCGCCGGGACAATGAGCAGTTCTTC. It codes for CASSPTTHRGRRDNEQFF.

The V and J genes are TRBV10-1 and TRBJ2-3; 9 bases match TRBD2. This CDR3 is built from 14 residues. V gave up 8 bases and J gave up 2 bases; unmatched junction bases: 5. Germline-derived CDR1 and CDR2 are WNHNN and SYGVQD (reference sequence). CDR3 sequence reads: CASCAGGDTDTQYF. In nucleotides, the CDR3 is TGCGCCAGCTGCGCGGGGGGGGACACAGATACGCAGTATTTT.

Details on this clone: The junction shows a germline mismatch at one end, possibly a read error. The chain employs TRBV4-1 and TRBJ2-7; D is possibly TRBD1 (6 bases). CDR3 length: 16 amino acids. CDR1 and CDR2 from the germline V gene are MGHRA and YSYEKL. The chain's CDR3 is CASSEEFRDTAYEQYF. In DNA form, the CDR3 reads TGCGCCAGCAGCGAAGAGTTCCGGGACACCGCCTACGAGCAGTACTTC.

The chain couples TRBV6-1 to TRBJ2-2, with D perhaps matching TRBD2 (6 bases). V gave up 2 bases and J gave up 6 bases, with 16 bases separating them. CDR1 MNHNS and CDR2 SASEGT come from the germline V gene. The CDR3 has 16 residues. The CDR3 loop is CASSETVGGGSGELFF. CDR3 sequence (DNA): TGTGCCAGCAGTGAAACCGTGGGGGGAGGATCCGGGGAGCTGTTTTTT.

This rearrangement joins TRBV5-1 to TRBJ2-7; TRBD1 might be the D (6 bases). The CDR3 has 16 amino acids. Germline V lookup: CDR1 SGHRS, CDR2 YFSETQ. V was pared by 3 bases and J by 6 bases, with 22 bases between. The CDR3 region is CASSYGQMSIRGEQYF. The DNA for the CDR3 is TGCGCCAGCAGCTACGGACAGATGAGTATCCGGGGCGAGCAGTACTTC.

This clone has only one observation. The chain uses TRBV19 and TRBJ1-5; D gene unclear. In germline, CDR1 is LNHDA, CDR2 SQIVND (reference sequence). V gave up 7 bases and J gave up 1 base, with 14 bases separating them. There are 15 residues in the CDR3. The CDR3 loop reads CASIITPRSNQPQHF. In nucleotides, the CDR3 is TGTGCCAGTATTATCACCCCTAGGAGCAATCAGCCCCAGCATTTT.

The CDR3 DNA follows: TGTGCAACAGGGCTGGAAGGAAACACCATATATTTT. Protein: CATGLEGNTIYF. V gene TRBV13 combines with J gene TRBJ1-3, with D possibly TRBD1 on 6 matching bases. The CDR3 is made up of 12 amino acids. CDR1 and CDR2 (germline): PRHDT, FYEKMQ (reference sequence).

V is TRBV9 and J is TRBJ2-2; D is perhaps TRBD1 (5 bases). CDR1 and CDR2 (germline): SGDLS, YYNGEE. V was trimmed by 7 bases and J by 1 base, leaving 8 bases between them. The CDR3 spans 13 residues. CDR3 nucleotide sequence: TGTGCCAGCTCCAGGGAGAACACCGGGGAGCTGTTTTTT. Protein: CASSRENTGELFF.

V usage is TRBV19 and J usage is TRBJ1-6; no clear D. With 7 bases removed from V and 6 bases from J, the gap between germline ends came to 13 bases. Looked up from germline, CDR1 is LNHDA and CDR2 is SQIVND (reference sequence). The CDR3 loop spans 14 amino acids. CDR3 loop: CASTEWSVNSPLHF. CDR3 DNA: TGTGCCAGTACTGAATGGTCAGTTAATTCACCCCTCCACTTT.

The J gene is TRBJ1-1, the V gene TRBV5-1; D remains unclear. With 0 bases removed from V and 2 bases from J, the gap between germline ends came to 5 bases. This CDR3 has 13 amino acids. Germline loops: CDR1 SGHRS, CDR2 YFSETQ. CDR3 nucleotide sequence: TGCGCCAGCAGCTTGGCCGGTAACACTGAAGCTTTCTTT. Encoded protein: CASSLAGNTEAFF.

V gene TRBV27 combines with J gene TRBJ1-2, with D perhaps TRBD1 (5 bases). V was cut by 0 bases and J by 3 bases, with 11 bases left in between. The V gene's germline CDR1 is MNHEY and CDR2 SMNVEV (reference sequence). CDR3 length: 15 amino acids. The CDR3 reads CASSLSGEAYYGYTF. The CDR3, as DNA: TGTGCCAGCAGTTTATCGGGGGAGGCGTACTATGGCTACACCTTC.